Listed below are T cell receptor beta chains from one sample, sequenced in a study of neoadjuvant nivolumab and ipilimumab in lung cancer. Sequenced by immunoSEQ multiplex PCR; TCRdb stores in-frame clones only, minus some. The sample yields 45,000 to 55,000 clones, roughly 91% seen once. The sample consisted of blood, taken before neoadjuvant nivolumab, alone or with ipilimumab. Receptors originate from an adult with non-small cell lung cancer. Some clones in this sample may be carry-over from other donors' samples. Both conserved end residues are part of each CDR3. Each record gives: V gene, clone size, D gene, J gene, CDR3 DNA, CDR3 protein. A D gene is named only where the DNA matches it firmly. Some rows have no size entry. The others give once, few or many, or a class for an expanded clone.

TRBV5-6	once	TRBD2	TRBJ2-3	TGTGCCAGCAGCTTGGAAATAGCGGGAGGCCTTACAGATACGCAGTATTTT	CASSLEIAGGLTDTQYF
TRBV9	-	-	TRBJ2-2	TGTGCCAGCAGCCCCCGACCCGGAAACGGGGAGCTGTTTTTT	CASSPRPGNGELFF
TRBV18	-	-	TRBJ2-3	TGTGCCAGCTCGCAACCACCGGGGGCAGATACGCAGTATTTT	CASSQPPGADTQYF
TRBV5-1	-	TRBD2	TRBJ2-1	TGCGCCAGCAGCCTTACCTCGGGGGGGAATGAGCAGTTCTTC	CASSLTSGGNEQFF
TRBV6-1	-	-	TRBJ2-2	TGTGCCAGCAGTGAAGTTGGGGGCGGCACCGGGGAGCTGTTTTTT	CASSEVGGGTGELFF
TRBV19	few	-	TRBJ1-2	TGTGCCAGTAGAGCCGTCGGTACCGGACGGATCGGCTACACCTTC	CASRAVGTGRIGYTF
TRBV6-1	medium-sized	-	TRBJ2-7	TGTGCCAGCAGTGAGGGGAGGGGGAATTCGGGCGAGCAGTACTTC	CASSEGRGNSGEQYF
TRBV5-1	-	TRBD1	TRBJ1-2	TGCGCCAGCAGCTTGGGCGTAGGGACAGGGAGGGGTAACTATGGCTACACCTTC	CASSLGVGTGRGNYGYTF
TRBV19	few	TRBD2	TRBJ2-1	TGTGCCAGTAGCGGGGGGATTGAGCAGTTCTTC	CASSGGIEQFF
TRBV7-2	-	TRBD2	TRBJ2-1	TGTGCCAGCAGCTTAGATGCGGGAGGCTACAATGAGCAGTTCTTC	CASSLDAGGYNEQFF
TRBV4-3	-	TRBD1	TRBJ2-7	TGCGCCAGCAGCCAATGGGACAGGGGCGAGCAGTACTTC	CASSQWDRGEQYF
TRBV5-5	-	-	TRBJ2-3	TGTGCCAGCAGCTTGGAGGCTAGCGCGCAGTATTTT	CASSLEASAQYF
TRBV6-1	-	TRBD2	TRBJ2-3	TGTGCCAGCAGTGTCCTAGCGGCAAGCACAGATACGCAGTATTTT	CASSVLAASTDTQYF
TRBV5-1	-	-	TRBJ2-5	TGCGCCAGCAGCTCCCCGGGGAAAGAGACCCAGTACTTC	CASSSPGKETQYF
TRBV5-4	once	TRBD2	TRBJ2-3	TGTGCCAGCAGCTTGCTCGGGAGGGCCTCAGATACGCAGTATTTT	CASSLLGRASDTQYF